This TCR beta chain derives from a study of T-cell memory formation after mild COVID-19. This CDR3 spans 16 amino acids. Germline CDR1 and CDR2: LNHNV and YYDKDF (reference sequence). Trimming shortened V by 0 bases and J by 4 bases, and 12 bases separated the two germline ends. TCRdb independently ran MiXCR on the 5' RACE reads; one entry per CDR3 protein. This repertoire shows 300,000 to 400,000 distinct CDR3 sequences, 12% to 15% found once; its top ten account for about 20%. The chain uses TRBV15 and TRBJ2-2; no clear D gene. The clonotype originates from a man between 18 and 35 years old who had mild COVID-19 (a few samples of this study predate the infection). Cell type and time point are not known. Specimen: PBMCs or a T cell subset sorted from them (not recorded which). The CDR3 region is CATSRDLIYGTGELFF. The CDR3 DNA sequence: TGTGCCACCAGCAGAGATTTAATTTACGGCACCGGGGAGCTGTTTTTT.